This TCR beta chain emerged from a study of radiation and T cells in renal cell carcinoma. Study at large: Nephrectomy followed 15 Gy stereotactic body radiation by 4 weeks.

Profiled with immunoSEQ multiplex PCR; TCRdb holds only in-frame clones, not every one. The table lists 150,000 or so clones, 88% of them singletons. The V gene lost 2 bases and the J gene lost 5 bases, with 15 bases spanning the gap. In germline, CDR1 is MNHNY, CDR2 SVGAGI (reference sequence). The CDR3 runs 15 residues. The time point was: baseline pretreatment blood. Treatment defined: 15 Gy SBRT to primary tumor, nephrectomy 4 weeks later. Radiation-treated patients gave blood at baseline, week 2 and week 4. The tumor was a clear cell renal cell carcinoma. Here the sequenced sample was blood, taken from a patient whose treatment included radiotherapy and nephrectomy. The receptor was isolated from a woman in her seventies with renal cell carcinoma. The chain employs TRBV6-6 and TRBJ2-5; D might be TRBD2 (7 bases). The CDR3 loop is CASSYPIQGGETQYF. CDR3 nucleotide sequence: TGTGCCAGCAGTTACCCCATACAGGGAGGGGAGACCCAGTACTTC.